The clone carrying this TCR beta chain was detected many times. Its cognate antigen is unknown. This record comes from a study of regulatory T cells in long-lasting Graves disease. Construction of the TCR beta libraries employed iRepertoire HTBI primers in conjunction with Arm-PCR of CDR3 regions. TCRdb fed the multiplex PCR reads into MiXCR, producing one record per CDR3 protein. The table lists about 460,000 distinct CDR3 sequences, roughly 15% of them singletons. Time point indicated: newly diagnosed GD, antithyroid drugs for less than 3 months. The TCR library was made from RNA that had been extracted from PBMCs in TRIzol. Points from the study as a whole: Researchers reported studying only peripheral blood, not thyroid tissue.

These data are also associated with another study on T cells in Graves' hyperthyroidism and ophthalmopathy. That work states: Exclusion of a patient resulted from uncontrolled infection, other autoimmune disease, pregnancy or lactation. HTBI primers were used for first-round RT-PCR of the TCR CDR3.

This sample comprised peripheral blood mononuclear cells (PBMCs), obtained at new diagnosis, from a patient treated with antithyroid drugs. The receptor was isolated from a woman between 50 and 59 years old with Graves disease.

The CDR3 loop is CASSGQGSSTEAFF. In nucleotides, the CDR3 is TGTGCCAGCAGTGGACAGGGTTCAAGCACTGAAGCTTTCTTT. This chain links TRBV12-3 or TRBV12-4 with TRBJ1-1; 8 nucleotides match TRBD1. There are 14 residues in the CDR3. V lost 5 bases to trimming and J lost 4 bases; unmatched junction nucleotides: 6.